This is a list of T cell receptor beta chains from one sample in a study of blood T cell repertoires in COVID-19. Produced via immunoSEQ multiplex PCR; TCRdb's table is partial and in-frame only. The data contain about 190,000 clones, roughly nine tenths of them seen just once; the ten biggest clones take up 2% to 2.5%. Sequencing was done on a sample of peripheral blood. The receptor source for this set is a man aged 65 to 79 with active or convalescent COVID-19. Both conserved end residues are part of each CDR3. Each record gives: V gene, J gene, CDR3 protein.

TRBV11-2	TRBJ2-1	CASSFRSSDRAYNEQFF
TRBV11-2	TRBJ1-4	CASSVTRQGIGEKLFF
TRBV6-2/TRBV6-3	TRBJ1-5	CASSYSTAYSNQPQHF
TRBV28	TRBJ2-7	CASSYQVSEQYF
TRBV19	TRBJ2-2	CASGTGTNTGELFF
TRBV19	TRBJ2-5	CASNSGETQYF
TRBV7-2	TRBJ2-5	CASSLGTSGRVPRAQYF
TRBV7-8	TRBJ2-1	CASSLEQAYNEQFF
TRBV9	TRBJ1-1	CASSARDTLNTEAFF
TRBV5-4	TRBJ1-2	CASSWTGGQKGYTF
TRBV21-1	TRBJ1-5	CASTGEEVGNQPQHF
TRBV28	TRBJ1-6	CASRRDFYRNSPLHF
TRBV7-2	TRBJ2-3	CASSLPIAGPSTDTQYF
TRBV18	TRBJ2-7	CASSRGRDYEQYF
TRBV27	TRBJ2-3	CASSQGTSGNSDTQYF
TRBV7-2	TRBJ1-4	CASSFPLGATNEKLFF
TRBV3-1/TRBV3-2	TRBJ2-1	CASSHQTGVEQFF
TRBV28	TRBJ1-3	CASSGQGSGNTIYF
TRBV4-3	TRBJ2-5	CASSRRGGETQYF
TRBV7-8	TRBJ2-5	CASSLELVVRETQYF
TRBV5-1	TRBJ2-3	CASSLDGLAGADTQYF
TRBV6-5	TRBJ1-4	CASSWGSGTTEKLFF
TRBV5-4	TRBJ2-3	CASSSTGVNTQYF
TRBV12-3/TRBV12-4	TRBJ1-1	CASIIGGATEAFF
TRBV6-5	TRBJ1-1	CASTAQGKAFF
TRBV6-5	TRBJ1-6	CASSIYRGDNSPLHF
TRBV7-2	TRBJ2-1	CASSPLAGATAYNEQFF
TRBV28	TRBJ1-1	CASSPPQDTEAFF
TRBV12-3/TRBV12-4	TRBJ1-2	CASSTGYYGYTF
TRBV6-5	TRBJ2-7	CASRSGLAGIYEQYF
TRBV10-1	TRBJ2-7	CASSEGRGLTYEQYF
TRBV21-1	TRBJ2-5	CASRSKGGSVPETQYF
TRBV7-2	TRBJ2-5	CASSLARQETQYF
TRBV25-1	TRBJ2-7	CASSRTGISSYEQYF
TRBV3-1/TRBV3-2	TRBJ2-5	CASSQSRAPQETQYF
TRBV6-5	TRBJ1-5	CASSWTGSYQPQHF
TRBV6-5	TRBJ1-2	CASRPQGARFGYTF
TRBV2	TRBJ1-5	CASSEGQYSNQPQHF
TRBV2	TRBJ1-2	CASSAWAGEYGYTF
TRBV5-1	TRBJ2-7	CASSLGTGEQYF
TRBV10-3	TRBJ1-5	CAISDKGFDQPQHF
TRBV7-9	TRBJ2-1	CASSGRQSSSYNEQFF
TRBV5-1	TRBJ2-3	CASSLDSGGPTDTQYF
TRBV5-1	TRBJ2-2	CASSPAQGAGELFF
TRBV5-8	TRBJ1-6	CASSGTHNSPLHF
TRBV29-1	TRBJ2-7	CSVETLGLTSSYEQYF
TRBV13	TRBJ2-1	CASSGRGPPGHNEQFF
TRBV7-8	TRBJ1-1	CASSPRQGDTEAFF
TRBV5-6	TRBJ2-5	CASSLVTGQETQYF
TRBV11-3	TRBJ2-2	CASSFGTGNPGAGELFF
TRBV7-2	TRBJ2-7	CASSLGATPESHF
TRBV6-6	TRBJ2-1	CASSPITGGREQFF
TRBV30	TRBJ1-6	CAWMGTSALGLYNSPLHF
TRBV7-6	TRBJ1-4	CASSINYRDRAMDSREKLFF
TRBV5-6	TRBJ2-2	CASSLGPTGELFF
TRBV5-4	TRBJ2-7	CASSSINSGTFSYEQYF
TRBV4-1	TRBJ2-7	CASSQGTGRFNEQYF
TRBV5-1	TRBJ2-7	CASSVIAVGEQYF
TRBV10-1	TRBJ1-6	CASSENNNSPLHF
TRBV5-4	TRBJ1-1	CASSSTGMTEAFF